This TCR beta chain was observed in a study of T cells in Graves' hyperthyroidism and ophthalmopathy. Details on this clonotype: Possible read error: a much larger clone is one base away.

The investigators amplified TCR beta CDR3 regions from RNA transcripts. The HTBI primer set drove a first-round RT-PCR of the TCR CDR3. TCRdb fed the multiplex PCR reads into MiXCR, producing one record per CDR3 protein. The sample shows around 200,000 distinct CDR3 sequences, roughly 18% of them seen only once. The V gene lost 1 base and the J gene lost 4 bases, with 16 bases spanning the gap. The V gene's germline CDR1 is DFQATT and CDR2 SNEGSKA (reference sequence). This CDR3 region has 15 residues. Hyperthyroidism had been newly diagnosed in patients aged 18 to 65, and its duration was under 2 months. Reasons for excluding patients were uncontrolled infection, other autoimmune disease, pregnancy or lactation.

Sequencing was done on a sample of blood. The chain joins TRBV20-1 to TRBJ1-1, with D possibly being TRBD1 (5 bases). This clonotype originated in a middle-aged man with Graves' hyperthyroidism. The CDR3 DNA reads as TGCAGTGCTAGAGGAAGGGGTCTTAGGAGCACTGAAGCTTTCTTT. Its translation: CSARGRGLRSTEAFF.